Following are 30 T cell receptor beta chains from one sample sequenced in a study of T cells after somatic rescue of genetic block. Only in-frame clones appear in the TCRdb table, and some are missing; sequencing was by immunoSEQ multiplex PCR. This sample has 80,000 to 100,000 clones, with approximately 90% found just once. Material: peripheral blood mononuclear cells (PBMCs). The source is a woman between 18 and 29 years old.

The CDR3 DNA follows: TGTGCCAGCAGTTTAGGTCCCCAGGGCCCAACTAATGAAAAACTGTTTTTT. Its translation is CASSLGPQGPTNEKLFF. The rearrangement links TRBV27 to TRBJ1-4; D possibly corresponds to TRBD1 (5 bases). Trimming took off 2 bases at V and 0 bases at J, with 13 bases between the two ends. The CDR3 totals 17 residues. Germline values: CDR1 MNHEY, CDR2 SMNVEV (reference sequence).

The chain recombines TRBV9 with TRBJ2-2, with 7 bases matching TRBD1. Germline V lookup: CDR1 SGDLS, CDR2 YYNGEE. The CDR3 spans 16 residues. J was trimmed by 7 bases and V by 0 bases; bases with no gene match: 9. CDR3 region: CASSVETGRLGGELFF. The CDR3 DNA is TGTGCCAGCAGCGTAGAGACAGGGCGGTTAGGCGGGGAGCTGTTTTTT.

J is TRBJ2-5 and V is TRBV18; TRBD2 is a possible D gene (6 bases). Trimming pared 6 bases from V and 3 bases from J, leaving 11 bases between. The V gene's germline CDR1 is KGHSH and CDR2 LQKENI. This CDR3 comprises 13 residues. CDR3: CASSREQKETQYF. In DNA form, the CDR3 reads TGTGCCAGCTCCCGGGAGCAGAAAGAGACCCAGTACTTC.

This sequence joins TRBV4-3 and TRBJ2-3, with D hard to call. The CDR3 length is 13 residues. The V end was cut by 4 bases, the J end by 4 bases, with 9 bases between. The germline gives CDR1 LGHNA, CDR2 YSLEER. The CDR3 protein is CASSREAPDTQYF. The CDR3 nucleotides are TGCGCCAGCAGCCGGGAAGCCCCAGATACGCAGTATTTT.

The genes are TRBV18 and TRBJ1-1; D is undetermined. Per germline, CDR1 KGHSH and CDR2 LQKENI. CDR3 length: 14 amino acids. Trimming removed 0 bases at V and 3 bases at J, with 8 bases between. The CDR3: CASSPPSRYTEAFF. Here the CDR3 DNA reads TGTGCCAGCTCACCACCGTCGCGGTACACTGAAGCTTTCTTT.

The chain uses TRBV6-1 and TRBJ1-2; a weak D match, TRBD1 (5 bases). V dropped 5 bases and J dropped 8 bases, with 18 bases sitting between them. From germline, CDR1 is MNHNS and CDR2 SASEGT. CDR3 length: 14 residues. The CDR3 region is CASSPLGPAIGYTF. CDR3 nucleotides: TGTGCCAGCAGTCCACTGGGACCGGCGATAGGCTACACCTTC.

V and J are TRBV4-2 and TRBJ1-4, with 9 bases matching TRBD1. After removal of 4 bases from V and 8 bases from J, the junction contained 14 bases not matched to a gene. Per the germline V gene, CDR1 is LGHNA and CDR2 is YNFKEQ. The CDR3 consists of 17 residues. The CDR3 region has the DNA TGTGCCAGCAGCCCCACTAAAGGGACAGGGAGCGGGGAAAAACTGTTTTTT. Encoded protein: CASSPTKGTGSGEKLFF.

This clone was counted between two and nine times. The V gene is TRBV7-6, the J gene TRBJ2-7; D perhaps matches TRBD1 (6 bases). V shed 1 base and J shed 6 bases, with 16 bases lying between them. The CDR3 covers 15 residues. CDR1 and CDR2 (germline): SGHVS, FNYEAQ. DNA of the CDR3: TGTGCCAGCAGCTTAGTCGGGCTGGGCAGGGGCGAGCAGTACTTC. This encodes CASSLVGLGRGEQYF.

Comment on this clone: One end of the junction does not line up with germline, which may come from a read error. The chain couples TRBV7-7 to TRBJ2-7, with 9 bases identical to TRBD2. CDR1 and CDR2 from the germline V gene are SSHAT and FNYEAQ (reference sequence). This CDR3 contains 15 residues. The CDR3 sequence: CASSLGSGSSYEQYF. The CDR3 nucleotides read TGTGCTAGCAGCTTAGGTAGCGGGAGCTCCTACGAGCAGTACTTC.

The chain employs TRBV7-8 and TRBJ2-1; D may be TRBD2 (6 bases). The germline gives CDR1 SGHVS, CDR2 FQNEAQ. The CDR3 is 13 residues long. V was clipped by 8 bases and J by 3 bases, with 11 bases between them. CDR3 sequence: CASQAGIYNEQFF. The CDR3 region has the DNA TGTGCCAGCCAGGCGGGAATCTACAATGAGCAGTTCTTC. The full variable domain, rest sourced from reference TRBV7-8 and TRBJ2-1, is GAGVSQSPRYKVAKRGQDVALRCDPISGHVSLFWYQQALGQGPEFLTYFQNEAQLDKSGLPSDRFFAERPEGSVSTLKIQRTQQEDSAVYLCASQAGIYNEQFFGPGTRLTVL.

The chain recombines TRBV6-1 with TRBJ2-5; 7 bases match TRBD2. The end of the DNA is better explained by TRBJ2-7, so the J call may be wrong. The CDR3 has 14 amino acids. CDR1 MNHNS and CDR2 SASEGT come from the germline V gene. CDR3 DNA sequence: TGTGCCAGCAGTGAAGGGACTAGCTCCTACGAGCAGTACTTC. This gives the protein CASSEGTSSYEQYF.

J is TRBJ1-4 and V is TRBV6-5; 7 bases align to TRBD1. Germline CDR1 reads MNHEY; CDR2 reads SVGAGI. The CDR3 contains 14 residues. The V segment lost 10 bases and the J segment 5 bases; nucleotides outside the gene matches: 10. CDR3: CATGRGTANEKLFF. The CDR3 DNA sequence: TGTGCCACCGGACGAGGGACAGCAAATGAAAAACTGTTTTTT.

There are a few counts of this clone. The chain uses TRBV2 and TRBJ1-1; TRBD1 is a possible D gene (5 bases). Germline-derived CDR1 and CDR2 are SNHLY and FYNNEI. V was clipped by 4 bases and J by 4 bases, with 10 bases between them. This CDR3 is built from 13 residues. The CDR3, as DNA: TGTGCCAGCAGTGCTGGGGCGGGCACTGAAGCTTTCTTT. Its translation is CASSAGAGTEAFF.

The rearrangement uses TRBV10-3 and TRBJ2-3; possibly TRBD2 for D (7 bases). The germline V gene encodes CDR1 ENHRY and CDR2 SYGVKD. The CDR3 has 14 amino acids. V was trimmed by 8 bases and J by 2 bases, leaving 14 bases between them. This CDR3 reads CAIGGGGFTDTQYF. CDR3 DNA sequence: TGTGCCATCGGGGGCGGGGGTTTCACAGATACGCAGTATTTT.

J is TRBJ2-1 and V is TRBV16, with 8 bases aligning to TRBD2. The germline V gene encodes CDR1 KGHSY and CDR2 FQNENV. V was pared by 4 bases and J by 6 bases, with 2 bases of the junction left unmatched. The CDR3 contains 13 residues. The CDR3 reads CASSLGGVNEQFF. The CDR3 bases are TGTGCCAGCAGCCTCGGGGGGGTCAATGAGCAGTTCTTC.

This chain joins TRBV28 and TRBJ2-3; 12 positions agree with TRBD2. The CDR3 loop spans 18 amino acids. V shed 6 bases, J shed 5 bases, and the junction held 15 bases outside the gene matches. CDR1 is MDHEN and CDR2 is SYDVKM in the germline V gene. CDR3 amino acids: CASSDIRTSGEVGDTQYF. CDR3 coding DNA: TGTGCCAGCAGCGATATCAGGACTAGCGGGGAGGTTGGAGATACGCAGTATTTT.

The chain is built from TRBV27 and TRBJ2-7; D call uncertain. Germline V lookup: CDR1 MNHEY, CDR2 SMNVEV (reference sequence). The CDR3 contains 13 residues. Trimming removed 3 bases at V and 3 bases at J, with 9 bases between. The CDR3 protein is CASSFGLVYEQYF. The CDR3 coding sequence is TGTGCCAGCAGTTTTGGCTTAGTCTACGAGCAGTACTTC.

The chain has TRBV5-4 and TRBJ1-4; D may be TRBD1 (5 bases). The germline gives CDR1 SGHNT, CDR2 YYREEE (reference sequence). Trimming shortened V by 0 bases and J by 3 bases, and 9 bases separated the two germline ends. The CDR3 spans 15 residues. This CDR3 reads CASSLGGWANEKLFF. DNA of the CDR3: TGTGCCAGCAGCTTGGGGGGGTGGGCTAATGAAAAACTGTTTTTT. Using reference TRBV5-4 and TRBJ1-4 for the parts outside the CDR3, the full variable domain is ETGVTQSPTHLIKTRGQQVTLRCSSQSGHNTVSWYQQALGQGPQFIFQYYREEENGRGNFPPRFSGLQFPNYSSELNVNALELDDSALYLCASSLGGWANEKLFFGSGTQLSVL.

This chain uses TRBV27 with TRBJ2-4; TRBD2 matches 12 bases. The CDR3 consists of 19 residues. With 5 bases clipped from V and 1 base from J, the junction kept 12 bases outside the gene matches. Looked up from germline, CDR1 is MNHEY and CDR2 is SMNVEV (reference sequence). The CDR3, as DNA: TGTGCCAGCAGTCCGTCTAGCGGGAGGGCCAGGGAGGCCAAAAACATTCAGTACTTC. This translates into CASSPSSGRAREAKNIQYF.

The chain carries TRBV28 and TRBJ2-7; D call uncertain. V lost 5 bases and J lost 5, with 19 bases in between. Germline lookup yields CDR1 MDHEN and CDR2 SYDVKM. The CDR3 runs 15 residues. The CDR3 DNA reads TGTGCCAGCAGTCCCCCTAGGGCTGCTCGGGACGAGCAGTACTTC. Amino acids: CASSPPRAARDEQYF.

CDR3 sequence reads: CASSQRGTSGHTDTQYF. Here the CDR3 DNA reads TGCGCCAGCAGCCAACGTGGGACTAGCGGACACACAGATACGCAGTATTTT. The rearrangement links TRBV4-1 to TRBJ2-3, with 11 bases that match TRBD2. From germline, CDR1 is MGHRA and CDR2 YSYEKL. Unmatched junction bases numbered 6, after V lost 2 bases and J lost 2 bases. CDR3 length: 17 amino acids.

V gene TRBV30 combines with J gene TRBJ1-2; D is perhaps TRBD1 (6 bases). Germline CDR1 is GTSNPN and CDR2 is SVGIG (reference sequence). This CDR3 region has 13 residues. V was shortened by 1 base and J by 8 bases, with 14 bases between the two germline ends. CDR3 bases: TGTGCCTGGAGTGGAGGTGGGGGGCAAGGCTACACCTTC. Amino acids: CAWSGGGGQGYTF.

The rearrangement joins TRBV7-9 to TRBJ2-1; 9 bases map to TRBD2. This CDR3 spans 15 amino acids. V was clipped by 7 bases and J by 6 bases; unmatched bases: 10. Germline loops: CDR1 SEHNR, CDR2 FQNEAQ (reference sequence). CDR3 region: CASTPGGRARNEQFF. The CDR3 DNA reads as TGTGCCAGCACCCCGGGCGGGAGGGCTCGCAATGAGCAGTTCTTC.

This CDR3 is CASSLGGVTDYEQYF. The CDR3 DNA reads TGTGCCAGCAGCTTAGGGGGCGTGACAGACTACGAGCAGTACTTC. This chain joins TRBV7-2 and TRBJ2-7, with D maybe TRBD1 (5 bases). CDR3 length: 15 residues. The germline V gene encodes CDR1 SGHTA and CDR2 FQGNSA. Trimming took off 1 base at V and 3 bases at J, with 13 bases between the two ends.

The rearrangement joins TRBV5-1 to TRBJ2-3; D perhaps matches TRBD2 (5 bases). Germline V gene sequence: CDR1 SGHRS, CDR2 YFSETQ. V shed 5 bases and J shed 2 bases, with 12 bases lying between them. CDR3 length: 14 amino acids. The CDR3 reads CASSRSGFTDTQYF. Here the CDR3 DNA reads TGCGCCAGCAGTCGATCGGGATTCACAGATACGCAGTATTTT.

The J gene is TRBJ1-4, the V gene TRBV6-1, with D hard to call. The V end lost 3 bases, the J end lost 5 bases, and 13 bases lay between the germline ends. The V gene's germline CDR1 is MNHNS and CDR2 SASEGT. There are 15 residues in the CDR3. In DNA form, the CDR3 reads TGTGCCAGCAGTGAGTTTCGTTGGCCAAATGAAAAACTGTTTTTT. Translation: CASSEFRWPNEKLFF.

As DNA, the CDR3 is TGTGCCAGCAGCTTGAGTGTTATTACTAACTATGGCTACACCTTC. Its translation is CASSLSVITNYGYTF. This rearrangement joins TRBV5-6 to TRBJ1-2; D is ambiguous. V was trimmed by 1 base and J by 0 bases, leaving 10 bases between them. The CDR3 loop spans 15 amino acids. Germline CDR1 is SGHDT and CDR2 is YYEEEE.

CDR3 in amino acids: CATRDSYEQYF. The DNA of the CDR3 is TGTGCCACTAGGGACTCCTACGAGCAGTACTTC. The chain uses TRBV28 and TRBJ2-7; D is ambiguous. Germline V gives CDR1 MDHEN, CDR2 SYDVKM. Deletions cut 10 bases from V and 0 bases from J, with 7 bases between. There are 11 residues in the CDR3.

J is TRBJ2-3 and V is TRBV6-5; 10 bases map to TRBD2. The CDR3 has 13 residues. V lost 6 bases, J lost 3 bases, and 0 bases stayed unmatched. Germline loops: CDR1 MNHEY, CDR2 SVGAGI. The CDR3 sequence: CASRTSGTDTQYF. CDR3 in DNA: TGTGCCAGCAGGACTAGCGGGACAGATACGCAGTATTTT.

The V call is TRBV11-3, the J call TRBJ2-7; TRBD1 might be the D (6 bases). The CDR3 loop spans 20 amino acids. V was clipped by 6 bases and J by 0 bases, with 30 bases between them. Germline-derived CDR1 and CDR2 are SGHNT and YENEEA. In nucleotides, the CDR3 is TGTGCCAGCAGTCTTCGGACAGACACAACTAGGTCAAGGAGCTCCTACGAGCAGTACTTC. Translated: CASSLRTDTTRSRSSYEQYF.